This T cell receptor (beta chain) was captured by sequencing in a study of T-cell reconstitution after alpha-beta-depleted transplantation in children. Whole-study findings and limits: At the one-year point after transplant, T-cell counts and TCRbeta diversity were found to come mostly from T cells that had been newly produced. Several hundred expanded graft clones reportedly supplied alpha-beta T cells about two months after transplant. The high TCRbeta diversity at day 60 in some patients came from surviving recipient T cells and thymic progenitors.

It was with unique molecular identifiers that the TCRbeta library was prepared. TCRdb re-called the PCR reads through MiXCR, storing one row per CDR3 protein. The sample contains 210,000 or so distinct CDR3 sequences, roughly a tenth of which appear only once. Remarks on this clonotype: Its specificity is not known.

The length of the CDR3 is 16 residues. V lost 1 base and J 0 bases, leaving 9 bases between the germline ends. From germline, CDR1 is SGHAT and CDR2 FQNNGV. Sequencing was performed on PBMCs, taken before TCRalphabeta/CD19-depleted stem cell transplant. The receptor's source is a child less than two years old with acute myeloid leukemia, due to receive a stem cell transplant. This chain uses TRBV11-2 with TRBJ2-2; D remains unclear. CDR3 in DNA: TGTGCCAGCAGCTTAGCTGGGCGGACGAACACCGGGGAGCTGTTTTTT. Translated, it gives CASSLAGRTNTGELFF.